These 17 T cell receptor beta chains came from one sample sequenced in a study of blood T cell repertoires in COVID-19. Clones were sequenced by immunoSEQ multiplex PCR, and TCRdb holds only the in-frame ones, with some missing. The profile shows some 120,000 clones, approximately 84% of them singletons. Specimen: peripheral blood. Source of these receptors: a human donor in a cohort sampled during active COVID-19.

V and J are TRBV7-2 and TRBJ2-7; 7 positions agree with TRBD1. Germline V gene lookup returns CDR1 SGHTA and CDR2 FQGNSA. This CDR3 comprises 14 residues. The V segment lost 5 bases and the J segment 1 base; nucleotides outside the gene matches: 5. This chain's CDR3 is CASSLRQGSYEQYF. CDR3 nucleotide sequence: TGTGCCAGCAGCCTAAGACAGGGTTCCTACGAGCAGTACTTC.

The chain carries TRBV2 and TRBJ2-7; D unresolved. The germline V gene has CDR1 SNHLY and CDR2 FYNNEI. V was trimmed by 1 base and J by 2 bases, leaving 9 bases between them. This CDR3 contains 14 residues. DNA for the CDR3: TGTGCCAGCAGTGAAGTGCCCCGAGCCTACGAGCAGTACTTC. This encodes CASSEVPRAYEQYF.

The V gene is TRBV3-1 (or the pseudogene TRBV3-2), the J gene TRBJ2-2; maybe TRBD2 (5 bases). The CDR3 contains 15 residues. V shed 1 base and J shed 8 bases, with 14 bases lying between them. From germline, CDR1 is LGHDT and CDR2 YNNKEL (reference sequence). The CDR3 spells CASSQGSRVAGELFF. Here the CDR3 DNA reads TGTGCCAGCAGCCAAGGGTCGAGGGTTGCTGGGGAGCTGTTTTTT.

The rearrangement uses TRBV19 and TRBJ2-2; 7 bases are shared with TRBD1. Germline V gene sequence: CDR1 LNHDA, CDR2 SQIVND (reference sequence). Trimming at V came to 7 bases and at J to 7 bases, leaving 12 bases not matched to a gene. The CDR3 has 15 amino acids. The CDR3 sequence: CASTFRRGGIGELFF. DNA for the CDR3: TGTGCCAGTACCTTCCGAAGAGGGGGCATCGGGGAGCTGTTTTTT.

The J gene is TRBJ1-1, the V gene TRBV4-1; D gene uncertain. Between the trimmed V and J ends, which lost 5 bases and 1 base, there was a span of 8 bases. The germline V gene has CDR1 MGHRA and CDR2 YSYEKL. CDR3 length: 13 residues. In DNA, the CDR3 is TGCGCCAGCAGCGTGCGGGAGAACACTGAAGCTTTCTTT. Protein product: CASSVRENTEAFF.

The chain joins TRBV2 to TRBJ1-1, with no clear D. The CDR3 totals 14 residues. Between the trimmed V and J ends, which lost 4 bases and 0 bases, there was a span of 9 bases. Germline V CDR1 and CDR2: SNHLY, FYNNEI. CDR3 loop: CASSGALMNTEAFF. CDR3 sequence (DNA): TGTGCCAGCAGTGGGGCGTTAATGAACACTGAAGCTTTCTTT.

The CDR3 spells CASSGQLAGVVNEQFF. The CDR3 bases are TGTGCCAGCAGCGGACAACTAGCGGGGGTTGTGAATGAGCAGTTCTTC. This chain uses TRBV21-1 with TRBJ2-1; the table's D call, TRBD2, was not checked against the DNA. TRBV21-1 is reported as a pseudogene. This CDR3 has 16 amino acids.

The chain recombines TRBV4-1 with TRBJ2-7; D is unclear. Trimming took 0 bases from V and 2 from J, leaving 14 bases between them. CDR3 size: 16 residues. CDR1 is MGHRA, CDR2 YSYEKL, per germline. Written as DNA, the CDR3 is TGCGCCAGCAGCCAAGAGTTGTCAGTGAATGCCTACGAGCAGTACTTC. It yields the protein CASSQELSVNAYEQYF.

The genes are TRBV10-2 and TRBJ2-1; the D gene is possibly TRBD1 (6 bases). CDR1 and CDR2 (germline): WSHSY, SAAADI. The CDR3 is made up of 14 amino acids. Between the trimmed V and J ends, which lost 2 bases and 9 bases, there was a span of 14 bases. The CDR3 DNA is TGCGCCAGCAGTGAGGACAGGACCGTCGGTGAGCAGTTCTTC. Amino acids: CASSEDRTVGEQFF.

The gene calls are TRBV4-2 and TRBJ2-6; 7 bases are shared with TRBD1. With 1 base clipped from V and 0 bases from J, the junction kept 6 bases outside the gene matches. This CDR3 has 18 amino acids. CDR1 is LGHNA and CDR2 is YNFKEQ in the germline V gene. The CDR3 region has the DNA TGTGCCAGCAGCCAAGTATCAGGGGGAGACTCTGGGGCCAACGTCCTGACTTTC. Amino acids: CASSQVSGGDSGANVLTF.

About this clone itself: The sample contains more than one DNA sequence encoding this CDR3. The chain has TRBV3-1 (or the pseudogene TRBV3-2) and TRBJ2-7; possible D gene TRBD2, 5 bases. This CDR3 comprises 14 residues. Germline values: CDR1 LGHDT, CDR2 YNNKEL (reference sequence). V lost 1 base and J 1 base, leaving 8 bases between the germline ends. The CDR3 is CASSQAGESYEQYF. CDR3 nucleotides: TGTGCCAGCAGCCAAGCCGGGGAGTCCTACGAGCAGTACTTC.

This clone was observed a few times. The chain uses TRBV27 and TRBJ2-7; tentatively, D is TRBD2 (7 bases). This CDR3 spans 14 amino acids. V was pared by 6 bases and J by 2 bases, with 14 bases between. CDR1 and CDR2 from the germline V gene are MNHEY and SMNVEV (reference sequence). The CDR3 DNA reads TGTGCCAGCAGCCAGGGAGGGGGAACCTACGAGCAGTACTTC. This encodes CASSQGGGTYEQYF.

In the case of this clone: At one boundary the junction diverges from the germline segment, which might be a read error. The rearrangement links TRBV6-5 to TRBJ1-6, with 9 bases identical to TRBD1. From germline, CDR1 is MNHEY and CDR2 SVGAGI. This CDR3 is 15 amino acids long. The CDR3 sequence is CASTRDRVVNSPPHF. The DNA of the CDR3 is TGTGCCAGCACCAGGGACAGGGTGGTTAATTCACCCCCCCACTTT.

This chain connects TRBV12-3 or TRBV12-4 to TRBJ2-3; 7 bases align to TRBD2. CDR3 size: 13 residues. V shed 7 bases, J shed 6 bases, and the junction held 7 bases outside the gene matches. The CDR3 bases are TGTGCCAGCACTAGACTAGCCTTCGATACGCAGTATTTT. It translates to CASTRLAFDTQYF.

V and J are TRBV4-1 and TRBJ1-1, with D unresolved. The CDR3 is 15 residues long. V was pared by 0 bases and J by 5 bases, with 13 bases between. Looked up from germline, CDR1 is MGHRA and CDR2 is YSYEKL. The CDR3 here is CASSQDMTGLTEAFF. The DNA for the CDR3 is TGCGCCAGCAGCCAAGATATGACGGGGTTGACTGAAGCTTTCTTT.

The chain is built from TRBV21-1 and TRBJ2-5; TRBD2 reflects the table's D call only, with no check against the DNA. TRBV21-1 is described as a pseudogene. CDR3 length: 10 residues. In DNA form, the CDR3 reads TGTGCCAGCAGCAAACTCCCCCAGTACTTC. The encoded protein is CASSKLPQYF.

The gene calls are TRBV28 and TRBJ1-2; tentatively, D is TRBD1 (5 bases). CDR1 and CDR2 from the germline V gene are MDHEN and SYDVKM. Deletions cut 7 bases from V and 2 bases from J, with 11 bases between. This CDR3 region has 13 residues. This CDR3 reads CASTLPGNYGYTF. The CDR3, as DNA: TGTGCCAGCACCTTACCAGGGAACTATGGCTACACCTTC.